The 14 T cell receptor beta chains below were found in one sample sequenced in a study of blood T cell repertoires in COVID-19. Using immunoSEQ multiplex PCR, the repertoire was profiled, and TCRdb retains in-frame clones only, with some absent. Among about 42,000 clones listed, 86% were seen once. What was sequenced was peripheral blood. These receptors were taken from a man between 65 and 80 years old with acute or convalescent COVID-19.

The chain is built from TRBV6-5 and TRBJ2-3; a possible D gene is TRBD1 (6 bases). CDR3 size: 14 residues. Deletions cut 10 bases from V and 1 base from J, with 15 bases between. Per germline, CDR1 MNHEY and CDR2 SVGAGI. The CDR3 reads CATLDSLGTDTQYF. CDR3 in DNA: TGTGCCACCCTGGACAGTCTGGGCACAGATACGCAGTATTTT.

The chain couples TRBV5-1 to TRBJ2-7, with 7 bases matching TRBD1. Trimming removed 5 bases from V and 0 bases from J; junction bases left unmatched: 5. The germline gives CDR1 SGHRS, CDR2 YFSETQ. This CDR3 is built from 14 residues. CDR3 sequence: CASRPKGASYEQYF. The CDR3 DNA sequence: TGCGCCAGCAGACCGAAGGGGGCCTCCTACGAGCAGTACTTC.

The rearrangement uses TRBV30 and TRBJ2-1; 14 positions agree with TRBD2. This CDR3 contains 15 residues. Germline V gene sequence: CDR1 GTSNPN, CDR2 SVGIG (reference sequence). Trimming at V came to 2 bases and at J to 7 bases, leaving 4 bases not matched to a gene. CDR3 nucleotide sequence: TGTGCCTGGAGTATGGGACTAGCGGGAGAAAATGAGCAGTTCTTC. Protein sequence: CAWSMGLAGENEQFF. Using reference TRBV30 and TRBJ2-1 for the parts outside the CDR3, the full variable domain is SQTIHQWPATLVQPVGSPLSLECTVEGTSNPNLYWYRQAAGRGLQLLFYSVGIGQISSEVPQNLSASRPQDRQFILSSKKLLLSDSGFYLCAWSMGLAGENEQFFGPGTRLTVL.

This clone was detected only once. This chain connects TRBV6-5 to TRBJ1-4; no definite D call. The CDR3 runs 13 residues. V was clipped by 4 bases and J by 8 bases, with 11 bases between them. Germline CDR1 reads MNHEY; CDR2 reads SVGAGI. The CDR3 nucleotides read TGTGCCAGCAGTTCTACGCCTGTAGAAAAACTGTTTTTT. Translated: CASSSTPVEKLFF.

This clone was seen a handful of times. The V and J genes are TRBV19 and TRBJ2-7, with a possible D match to TRBD2 (5 bases). Germline V gene sequence: CDR1 LNHDA, CDR2 SQIVND (reference sequence). Trimming took 5 bases from V and 3 from J, leaving 14 bases between them. The CDR3 has 14 amino acids. The CDR3 spells CASSVPGTHYEQYF. CDR3 nucleotides: TGTGCCAGTAGTGTCCCGGGAACTCACTACGAGCAGTACTTC.

The J gene is TRBJ2-7, the V gene TRBV29-1; possibly TRBD1 for D (6 bases). CDR1 is SQVTM and CDR2 is ANQGSEA in the germline V gene. V dropped 7 bases and J dropped 0 bases, with 13 bases sitting between them. The CDR3 has 13 residues. The CDR3 spells CSARQASSYEQYF. In nucleotides, the CDR3 is TGCAGCGCCCGACAGGCGAGCTCCTACGAGCAGTACTTC.

The V call is TRBV14, the J call TRBJ2-3; TRBD2 is a possible D gene (6 bases). CDR3 size: 13 residues. Trimming took 0 bases from V and 15 from J, leaving 16 bases between them. Germline assignment: CDR1 SGHDN and CDR2 FVKESK. Here the CDR3 reads CASSQESGVLHYF. The DNA for the CDR3 is TGTGCCAGCAGCCAAGAATCGGGGGTCCTCCACTATTTT. Complete variable domain (other parts from reference TRBV14 and TRBJ2-3): EAGVTQFPSHSVIEKGQTVTLRCDPISGHDNLYWYRRVMGKEIKFLLHFVKESKQDESGMPNNRFLAERTGGTYSTLKVQPAELEDSGVYFCASSQESGVLHYFGPGTRLTVL.

This clone appeared a single time. The chain couples TRBV25-1 to TRBJ1-4, with 7 bases matching TRBD1. J gave up 8 bases and V 4 bases, and 10 bases lay outside the gene matches. Germline CDR1 and CDR2: MGHDK and SYGVNS. The CDR3 is 15 residues long. CDR3 sequence reads: CASSAVKGAGEKLFF. The CDR3 DNA reads TGTGCCAGCAGTGCCGTGAAGGGGGCGGGGGAAAAACTGTTTTTT.

CDR3 nucleotides: TGTGCCAGCAGCTTTGGGACAGGGAACACTGAAGCTTTCTTT. Translated: CASSFGTGNTEAFF. The chain uses TRBV11-3 and TRBJ1-1; 8 nucleotides align to TRBD1. CDR1 and CDR2 from the germline V gene are SGHNT and YENEEA. J was trimmed by 1 base and V by 3 bases; bases with no gene match: 1. CDR3 length: 14 residues.

The J gene is TRBJ1-1, the V gene TRBV7-3, with TRBD1 matching over 8 bases. The CDR3 is 18 amino acids. Germline CDR1 and CDR2: SGHTA and FQGTGA. Trimming took 7 bases from V and 0 from J; bases not matched to a gene: 16. The CDR3 DNA is TGTGCCAGCACTTGGGACAGGCGAAACCAAAAGATGAACACTGAAGCTTTCTTT. Its protein is CASTWDRRNQKMNTEAFF. Full variable domain (missing parts from reference TRBV7-3 and TRBJ1-1): GAGVSQTPSNKVTEKGKYVELRCDPISGHTALYWYRQSLGQGPEFLIYFQGTGAADDSGLPNDRFFAVRPEGSVSTLKIQRTERGDSAVYLCASTWDRRNQKMNTEAFFGQGTRLTVV.

This clone was observed at least ten times. The V call is TRBV19, the J call TRBJ2-1; possible D gene TRBD2, 7 bases. Trimming removed 10 bases at V and 6 bases at J, with 19 bases between. The CDR3 runs to 14 residues. Germline-derived CDR1 and CDR2 are LNHDA and SQIVND (reference sequence). In nucleotides, the CDR3 is TGTGCCATCCAAACCGGGGGGCCTCGCAATGAGCAGTTCTTC. Translation: CAIQTGGPRNEQFF.

The chain is built from TRBV3-1 (or the pseudogene TRBV3-2) and TRBJ1-1; TRBD1 aligns across 12 bases. Germline CDR1 and CDR2: LGHDT and YNNKEL (reference sequence). The CDR3 extends over 16 amino acids. V was clipped by 2 bases and J by 4 bases; unmatched bases: 5. The CDR3 coding sequence is TGTGCCAGCAGCCAATCGGGACAGGGGGCCCTCACTGAAGCTTTCTTT. Translation: CASSQSGQGALTEAFF.

The gene calls are TRBV6-2 or TRBV6-3 and TRBJ2-4, with TRBD2 identical over 16 bases. The CDR3 is 15 amino acids. CDR1 MNHEY and CDR2 SVGEGT come from the germline V gene. J was trimmed by 11 bases and V by 4 bases; bases with no gene match: 5. CDR3 DNA: TGTGCCAGCAGTTCGGGACTAGCGGGGGGGGTCGTTCAGTACTTC. Protein sequence: CASSSGLAGGVVQYF.

This chain connects TRBV5-4 to TRBJ2-7, with 13 bases fitting TRBD2. V trimming: 0 bases; J trimming: 3 bases; junction bases outside the gene matches: 0. Per germline, CDR1 SGHNT and CDR2 YYREEE (reference sequence). The CDR3 spans 15 residues. The CDR3 DNA is TGTGCCAGCAGCTTGGGACTAGCGGGGGGCTACGAGCAGTACTTC. It translates to CASSLGLAGGYEQYF.